One and the same sample provided the 23 T cell receptor beta chains below, sequenced in a study of cytomegalovirus exposure and HLA in healthy donors. Primers included in the PCR were 60 Vbeta and 13 Jbeta primers. Profiling relied on immunoSEQ multiplex PCR, and the TCRdb table lists in-frame clones only, not all of them. The data hold around 150,000 clones, with about 80% observed a single time. Sequenced sample: PBMCs. These receptors were taken from a woman aged 25-40 years in good health and CMV-seronegative.

J is TRBJ1-2 and V is TRBV7-2, with D possibly being TRBD1 (6 bases). V was clipped by 5 bases and J by 2 bases, with 12 bases between them. Germline CDR1 SGHTA, CDR2 FQGNSA. This CDR3 comprises 14 residues. DNA of the CDR3: TGTGCCAGCAGCAAACAGGGTATCAACTATGGCTACACCTTC. The encoded protein is CASSKQGINYGYTF.

This clone is a singleton in its sample. The rearrangement uses TRBV7-3 and TRBJ1-2; 10 nucleotides line up with TRBD1. J gave up 6 bases and V 3 bases, and 4 bases lay outside the gene matches. The CDR3 spans 14 residues. CDR1 is SGHTA and CDR2 is FQGTGA in the germline V gene. CDR3 residues: CASSFGDRGDGYTF. CDR3 coding DNA: TGTGCCAGCAGCTTTGGGGACAGGGGAGATGGCTACACCTTC.

The chain is built from TRBV30 and TRBJ1-4; D may be TRBD1 (6 bases). There are 14 residues in the CDR3. Germline assignment: CDR1 GTSNPN and CDR2 SVGIG (reference sequence). Between the trimmed V and J ends, which lost 0 bases and 2 bases, there was a span of 7 bases. The CDR3 coding sequence is TGTGCCTGGAGTGTACAGGGTACTAATGAAAAACTGTTTTTT. As protein: CAWSVQGTNEKLFF.

This clone was found once. The J gene is TRBJ1-1, the V gene TRBV9; D ambiguous. V was pared by 0 bases and J by 1 base, with 4 bases between. Looked up from germline, CDR1 is SGDLS and CDR2 is YYNGEE. The CDR3 consists of 13 residues. CDR3 protein: CASSVAQNTEAFF. Here the CDR3 DNA reads TGTGCCAGCAGCGTAGCCCAGAACACTGAAGCTTTCTTT.

The table lists this clone with a count of one. This sequence joins TRBV10-3 and TRBJ2-3, with 7 bases fitting TRBD1. V was pared by 3 bases and J by 2 bases, with 5 bases of the junction left unmatched. CDR3 length: 15 residues. Looked up from germline, CDR1 is ENHRY and CDR2 is SYGVKD. The CDR3 spells CAISDRQGPTDTQYF. In DNA form, the CDR3 reads TGTGCCATCAGTGATAGACAGGGACCCACAGATACGCAGTATTTT.

The chain links TRBV7-2 to TRBJ1-2; D call uncertain. This CDR3 comprises 14 residues. CDR1 and CDR2 from the germline V gene are SGHTA and FQGNSA. V was shortened by 1 base and J by 1 base, with 7 bases between the two germline ends. The chain's CDR3 is CASSLVQDNYGYTF. In DNA form, the CDR3 reads TGTGCCAGCAGCTTAGTGCAGGATAACTATGGCTACACCTTC.

The CDR3 spells CASRQQELEGANVLTF. CDR3 sequence (DNA): TGTGCCAGCAGACAACAGGAACTTGAAGGGGCCAACGTCCTGACTTTC. V usage is TRBV5-6 and J usage is TRBJ2-6; maybe TRBD1 (5 bases). CDR3 length: 16 amino acids. Germline CDR1 and CDR2: SGHDT and YYEEEE. The V gene lost 5 bases and the J gene lost 4 bases, with 16 bases spanning the gap. Drawing the rest from reference TRBV5-6 and TRBJ2-6, the complete variable domain is DAGVTQSPTHLIKTRGQQVTLRCSPKSGHDTVSWYQQALGQGPQFIFQYYEEEERQRGNFPDRFSGHQFPNYSSELNVNALLLGDSALYLCASRQQELEGANVLTFGAGSRLTVL.

The chain carries TRBV5-6 and TRBJ1-2, with a tentative D call TRBD1 (5 bases). CDR3 length: 13 amino acids. The V end was cut by 4 bases, the J end by 4 bases, with 11 bases between. Per the germline V gene, CDR1 is SGHDT and CDR2 is YYEEEE. DNA for the CDR3: TGTGCCAGCAGCACGGGACTATCCTATGGCTACACCTTC. Its protein is CASSTGLSYGYTF. Full variable domain (rest looked up from reference TRBV5-6 and TRBJ1-2): DAGVTQSPTHLIKTRGQQVTLRCSPKSGHDTVSWYQQALGQGPQFIFQYYEEEERQRGNFPDRFSGHQFPNYSSELNVNALLLGDSALYLCASSTGLSYGYTFGSGTRLTVV.

The chain combines TRBV29-1 with TRBJ2-7; D remains unclear. Deletions cut 0 bases from V and 4 bases from J, with 7 bases between. The CDR3 has 12 amino acids. Per the germline V gene, CDR1 is SQVTM and CDR2 is ANQGSEA. CDR3 protein: CSVEDRLYEQYF. The DNA for the CDR3 is TGCAGCGTTGAAGATCGGTTATACGAGCAGTACTTC.

This clone occurred a few times. V and J are TRBV5-1 and TRBJ1-1, with TRBD1 identical over 9 bases. The CDR3 loop spans 15 amino acids. Per germline, CDR1 SGHRS and CDR2 YFSETQ. The trim removed 4 bases at V and 5 bases at J, leaving 9 bases unmatched. The CDR3 loop is CASSLRTGEGTEAFF. In DNA, the CDR3 is TGCGCCAGCAGCCTACGGACAGGGGAAGGAACTGAAGCTTTCTTT.

The sample holds one count of this clone. The V gene is TRBV9, the J gene TRBJ2-2, with D possibly TRBD2 on 6 matching bases. The CDR3 is made up of 17 amino acids. The germline CDR1 and CDR2 sequences are SGDLS and YYNGEE. V was clipped by 4 bases and J by 0 bases, with 16 bases between them. CDR3 sequence: CASSLSHLAPNTGELFF. The CDR3, as DNA: TGTGCCAGCAGCCTCTCCCACCTAGCGCCGAACACCGGGGAGCTGTTTTTT.

V is TRBV30 and J is TRBJ1-1; D perhaps matches TRBD1 (5 bases). Per germline, CDR1 GTSNPN and CDR2 SVGIG (reference sequence). Trimming pared 0 bases from V and 1 base from J, leaving 15 bases between. There are 16 residues in the CDR3. The CDR3 loop reads CAWSVQWGGRNTEAFF. CDR3 bases: TGTGCCTGGAGTGTACAGTGGGGCGGAAGGAACACTGAAGCTTTCTTT.

The chain employs TRBV2 and TRBJ1-2; 10 nucleotides agree with TRBD1. There are 16 residues in the CDR3. Trimming cost V 6 bases and J 1 base; bases outside gene matches: 8. Germline V gene sequence: CDR1 SNHLY, CDR2 FYNNEI. CDR3 amino acids: CASSRDRGWNNYGYTF. CDR3 DNA sequence: TGTGCCAGCAGCCGGGACAGGGGCTGGAATAACTATGGCTACACCTTC.

This clone was observed many times. The rearrangement uses TRBV2 and TRBJ1-3; no definite D call. The ends were cut back, 3 bases at V and 4 bases at J, with 16 bases in the middle. Germline assignment: CDR1 SNHLY and CDR2 FYNNEI. There are 16 residues in the CDR3. The CDR3 region is CASSEEVHTGGNTIYF. The CDR3 region has the DNA TGTGCCAGCAGTGAGGAAGTACACACGGGGGGAAACACCATATATTTT.

V gene TRBV5-5 combines with J gene TRBJ2-1, with D hard to call. This CDR3 comprises 14 residues. The V and J ends lost 5 bases and 0 bases respectively, with 9 bases between them. Germline V gives CDR1 SGHKS, CDR2 YYEKEE (reference sequence). The CDR3 nucleotides read TGTGCCAGCAGTAGTGTAAGCTCCTACAATGAGCAGTTCTTC. Residues: CASSSVSSYNEQFF.

The rearrangement joins TRBV16 to TRBJ1-1; possibly TRBD1 for D (6 bases). The V end was cut by 1 base, the J end by 3 bases, with 15 bases between. The CDR3 runs to 16 residues. The V gene's germline CDR1 is KGHSY and CDR2 FQNENV. The CDR3 reads CASSQLTQQGDTEAFF. In DNA, the CDR3 is TGTGCCAGCAGCCAATTGACTCAACAGGGAGACACTGAAGCTTTCTTT.

The CDR3 nucleotides read TGTGCCAGCAGCTTTCGCCGGAGCTCCTACAATGAGCAGTTCTTC. Translated: CASSFRRSSYNEQFF. The chain recombines TRBV11-2 with TRBJ2-1; no firm D call. The CDR3 is 15 residues long. Germline V gene lookup returns CDR1 SGHAT and CDR2 FQNNGV. V was cut by 3 bases and J by 0 bases, with 9 bases left in between. The variable domain in full, with the rest retrieved from reference TRBV11-2 and TRBJ2-1, is EAGVAQSPRYKIIEKRQSVAFWCNPISGHATLYWYQQILGQGPKLLIQFQNNGVVDDSQLPKDRFSAERLKGVDSTLKIQPAKLEDSAVYLCASSFRRSSYNEQFFGPGTRLTVL.

The genes are TRBV7-2 and TRBJ2-7; D unresolved. V lost 5 bases to trimming and J lost 7 bases, with 12 bases between them. Germline values: CDR1 SGHTA, CDR2 FQGNSA. The CDR3 extends over 12 amino acids. The CDR3 DNA follows: TGTGCCAGCAGCCGCTATTTATTGGAGCAGTACTTC. Encoded protein: CASSRYLLEQYF.

The chain couples TRBV7-9 to TRBJ2-7, with 10 bases fitting TRBD1. CDR1 is SEHNR and CDR2 is FQNEAQ in the germline V gene (reference sequence). V shed 6 bases, J shed 4 bases, and the junction held 9 bases outside the gene matches. The CDR3 is 15 amino acids. CDR3 in amino acids: CASSSTGQGSYEQYF. CDR3 nucleotide sequence: TGTGCCAGCAGTTCCACGGGACAGGGGTCATACGAGCAGTACTTC.

This clone has a single count. The chain recombines TRBV6-5 with TRBJ1-1; 12 bases map to TRBD1. Germline-derived CDR1 and CDR2 are MNHEY and SVGAGI. Trimming cost V 6 bases and J 3 bases; bases outside gene matches: 2. This CDR3 is 14 amino acids long. The CDR3 nucleotides are TGTGCCAGCAGGCGGGACAGGGGGCACACTGAAGCTTTCTTT. Translated: CASRRDRGHTEAFF.

This clone was observed a handful of times. This sequence joins TRBV6-1 and TRBJ1-2, with 8 bases fitting TRBD1. The CDR3 has 15 amino acids. V was clipped by 6 bases and J by 3 bases; unmatched bases: 9. Germline V gene lookup returns CDR1 MNHNS and CDR2 SASEGT. The CDR3 spells CASRKGTGSHYGYTF. DNA for the CDR3: TGTGCCAGCAGGAAGGGGACAGGTAGCCACTATGGCTACACCTTC.

This clone was seen only a few times. The rearrangement uses TRBV5-6 and TRBJ2-5; D is possibly TRBD2 (6 bases). Germline V gives CDR1 SGHDT, CDR2 YYEEEE. Trimming pared 4 bases from V and 2 bases from J, leaving 15 bases between. The CDR3 totals 15 residues. CDR3 DNA sequence: TGTGCCAGCAGCCCCCTGGTTGGGAGGCAAGAGACCCAGTACTTC. Amino acid sequence: CASSPLVGRQETQYF.

The V and J genes are TRBV5-6 and TRBJ1-2; 9 bases map to TRBD1. The CDR3 is 13 amino acids. Germline CDR1 reads SGHDT; CDR2 reads YYEEEE. V lost 5 bases, J lost 3 bases, and 2 bases stayed unmatched. CDR3 sequence reads: CASRRQGDYGYTF. The CDR3 DNA sequence: TGTGCCAGCAGAAGACAGGGGGACTATGGCTACACCTTC.